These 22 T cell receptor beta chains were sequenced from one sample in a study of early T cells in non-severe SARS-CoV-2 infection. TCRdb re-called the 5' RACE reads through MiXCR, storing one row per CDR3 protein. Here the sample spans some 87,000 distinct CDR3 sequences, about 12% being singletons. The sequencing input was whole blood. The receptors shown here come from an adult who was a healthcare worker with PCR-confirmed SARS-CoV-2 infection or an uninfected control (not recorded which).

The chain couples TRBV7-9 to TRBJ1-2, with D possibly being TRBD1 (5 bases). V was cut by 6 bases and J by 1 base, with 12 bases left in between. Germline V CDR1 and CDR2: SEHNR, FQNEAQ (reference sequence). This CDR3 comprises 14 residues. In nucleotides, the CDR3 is TGTGCCAGCAGACCCACAGGTGATAACTATGGCTACACCTTC. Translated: CASRPTGDNYGYTF.

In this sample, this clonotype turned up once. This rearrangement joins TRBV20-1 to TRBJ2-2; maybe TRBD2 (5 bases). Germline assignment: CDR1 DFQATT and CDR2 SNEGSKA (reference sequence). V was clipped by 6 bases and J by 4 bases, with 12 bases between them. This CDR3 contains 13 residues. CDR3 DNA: TGCAGTGCCAGGACGGGGAGCACCGGGGAGCTGTTTTTT. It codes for CSARTGSTGELFF.

CDR3 sequence: CATSDSGAKASYEQYF. The CDR3, as DNA: TGTGCCACCAGTGACTCTGGTGCGAAAGCCTCCTACGAGCAGTACTTC. The chain employs TRBV24-1 and TRBJ2-7; D call uncertain. This CDR3 has 16 residues. Trimming shortened V by 4 bases and J by 0 bases, and 15 bases separated the two germline ends. The germline V gene has CDR1 KGHDR and CDR2 SFDVKD.

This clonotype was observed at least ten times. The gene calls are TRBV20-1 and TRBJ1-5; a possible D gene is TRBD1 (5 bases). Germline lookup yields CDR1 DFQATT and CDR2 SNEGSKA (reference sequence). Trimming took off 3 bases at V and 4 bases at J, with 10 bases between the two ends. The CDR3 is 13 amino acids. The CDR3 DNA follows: TGCAGTGCTAGCAGGGACTCTAATCAGCCCCAGCATTTT. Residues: CSASRDSNQPQHF.

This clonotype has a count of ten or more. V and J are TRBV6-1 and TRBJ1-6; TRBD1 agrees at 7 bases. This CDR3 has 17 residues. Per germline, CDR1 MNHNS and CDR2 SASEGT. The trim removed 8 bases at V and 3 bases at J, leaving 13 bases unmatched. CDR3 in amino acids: CASYIDRTGRYNSPLHF. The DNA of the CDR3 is TGTGCCAGCTACATAGACCGGACAGGTCGCTATAATTCACCCCTCCACTTT.

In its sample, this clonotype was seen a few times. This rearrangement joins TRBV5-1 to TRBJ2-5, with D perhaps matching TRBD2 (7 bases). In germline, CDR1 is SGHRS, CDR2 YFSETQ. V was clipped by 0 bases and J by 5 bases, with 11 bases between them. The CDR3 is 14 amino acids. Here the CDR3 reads CASSLVGGPETQYF. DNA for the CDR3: TGCGCCAGCAGCTTGGTGGGGGGGCCGGAGACCCAGTACTTC. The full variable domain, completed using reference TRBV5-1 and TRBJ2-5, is KAGVTQTPRYLIKTRGQQVTLSCSPISGHRSVSWYQQTPGQGLQFLFEYFSETQRNKGNFPGRFSGRQFSNSRSEMNVSTLELGDSALYLCASSLVGGPETQYFGPGTRLLVL.

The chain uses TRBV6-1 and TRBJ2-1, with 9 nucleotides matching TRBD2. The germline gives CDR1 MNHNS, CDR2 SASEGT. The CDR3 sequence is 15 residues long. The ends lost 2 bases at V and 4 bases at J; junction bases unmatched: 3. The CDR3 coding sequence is TGTGCCAGCAGTGAAAAGGGACTAGCTTACAATGAGCAGTTCTTC. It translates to CASSEKGLAYNEQFF.

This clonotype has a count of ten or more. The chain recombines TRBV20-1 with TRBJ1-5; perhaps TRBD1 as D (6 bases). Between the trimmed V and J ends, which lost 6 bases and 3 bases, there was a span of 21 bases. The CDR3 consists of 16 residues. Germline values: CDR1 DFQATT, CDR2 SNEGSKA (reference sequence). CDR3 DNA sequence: TGCAGTGCCCTCCCGGGGGCAGGGAATATCAATCAGCCCCAGCATTTT. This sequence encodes CSALPGAGNINQPQHF.

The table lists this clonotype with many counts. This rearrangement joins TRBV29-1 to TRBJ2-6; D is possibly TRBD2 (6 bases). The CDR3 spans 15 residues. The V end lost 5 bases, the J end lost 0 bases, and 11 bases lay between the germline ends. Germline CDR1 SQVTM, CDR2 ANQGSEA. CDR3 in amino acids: CSVLVGSSGANVLTF. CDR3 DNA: TGCAGCGTTTTGGTCGGGAGCTCTGGGGCCAACGTCCTGACTTTC. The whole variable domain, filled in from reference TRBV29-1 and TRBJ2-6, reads SAVISQKPSRDICQRGTSLTIQCQVDSQVTMMFWYRQQPGQSLTLIATANQGSEATYESGFVIDKFPISRPNLTFSTLTVSNMSPEDSSIYLCSVLVGSSGANVLTFGAGSRLTVL.

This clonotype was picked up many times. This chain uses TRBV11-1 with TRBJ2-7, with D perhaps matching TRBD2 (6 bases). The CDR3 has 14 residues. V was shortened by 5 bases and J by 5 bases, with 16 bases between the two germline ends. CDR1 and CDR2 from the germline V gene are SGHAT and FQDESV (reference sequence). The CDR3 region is CASSPPGPGDEQYF. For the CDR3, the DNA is TGTGCCAGCAGCCCACCGGGACCGGGAGACGAGCAGTACTTC. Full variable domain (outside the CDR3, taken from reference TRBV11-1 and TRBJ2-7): EAEVAQSPRYKITEKSQAVAFWCDPISGHATLYWYRQILGQGPELLVQFQDESVVDDSQLPKDRFSAERLKGVDSTLKIQPAELGDSAMYLCASSPPGPGDEQYFGPGTRLTVT.

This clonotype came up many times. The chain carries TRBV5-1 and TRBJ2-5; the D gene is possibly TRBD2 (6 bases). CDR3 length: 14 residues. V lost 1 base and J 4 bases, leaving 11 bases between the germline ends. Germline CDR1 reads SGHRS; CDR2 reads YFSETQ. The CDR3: CASSLIAGSETQYF. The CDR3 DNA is TGCGCCAGCAGCTTGATCGCGGGGTCAGAGACCCAGTACTTC. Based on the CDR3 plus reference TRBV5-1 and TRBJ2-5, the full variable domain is KAGVTQTPRYLIKTRGQQVTLSCSPISGHRSVSWYQQTPGQGLQFLFEYFSETQRNKGNFPGRFSGRQFSNSRSEMNVSTLELGDSALYLCASSLIAGSETQYFGPGTRLLVL.

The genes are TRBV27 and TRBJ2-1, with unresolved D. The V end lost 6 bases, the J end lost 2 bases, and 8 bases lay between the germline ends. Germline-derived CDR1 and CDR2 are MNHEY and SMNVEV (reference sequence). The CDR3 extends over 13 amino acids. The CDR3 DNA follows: TGTGCCAGCAGCCAATCCCCCTACAATGAGCAGTTCTTC. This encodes CASSQSPYNEQFF.

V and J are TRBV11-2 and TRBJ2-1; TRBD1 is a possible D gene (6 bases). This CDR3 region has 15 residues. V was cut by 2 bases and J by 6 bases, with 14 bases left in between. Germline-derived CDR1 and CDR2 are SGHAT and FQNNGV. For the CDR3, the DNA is TGTGCCAGCAGCTTACCCGTAGGGACAAGCAATGAGCAGTTCTTC. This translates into CASSLPVGTSNEQFF.

CDR3 coding DNA: TGCAGCTCCGGGCATTCGAGAGAGACCCAGTACTTC. This translates into CSSGHSRETQYF. This sequence joins TRBV29-1 and TRBJ2-5; unclear D gene. This CDR3 is built from 12 residues. Germline values: CDR1 SQVTM, CDR2 ANQGSEA. Trimming removed 8 bases from V and 4 bases from J, with 14 bases in between.

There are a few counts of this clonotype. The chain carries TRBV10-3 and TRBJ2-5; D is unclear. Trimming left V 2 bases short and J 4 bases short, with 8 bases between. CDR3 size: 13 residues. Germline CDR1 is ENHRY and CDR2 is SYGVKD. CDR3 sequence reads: CAISEIPGETQYF. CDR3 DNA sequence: TGTGCCATCAGTGAGATACCGGGAGAGACCCAGTACTTC.

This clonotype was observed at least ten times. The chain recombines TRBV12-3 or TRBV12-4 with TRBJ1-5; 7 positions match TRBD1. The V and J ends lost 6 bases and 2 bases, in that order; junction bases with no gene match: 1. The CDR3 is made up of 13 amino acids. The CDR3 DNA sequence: TGTGCCAGCAGCACAGGGGGCAATCAGCCCCAGCATTTT. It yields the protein CASSTGGNQPQHF.

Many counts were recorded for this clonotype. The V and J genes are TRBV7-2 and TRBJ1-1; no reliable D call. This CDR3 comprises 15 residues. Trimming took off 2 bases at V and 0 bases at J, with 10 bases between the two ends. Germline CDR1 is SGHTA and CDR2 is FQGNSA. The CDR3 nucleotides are TGTGCCAGCAGCTTATCGCCGTCGTTGAACACTGAAGCTTTCTTT. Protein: CASSLSPSLNTEAFF.

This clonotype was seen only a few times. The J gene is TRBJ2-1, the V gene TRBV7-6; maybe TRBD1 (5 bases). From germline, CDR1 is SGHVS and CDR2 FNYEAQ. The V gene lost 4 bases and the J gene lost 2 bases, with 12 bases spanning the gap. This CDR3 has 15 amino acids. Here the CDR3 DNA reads TGTGCCAGCAGCTACGACAGCAACCCCTACAATGAGCAGTTCTTC. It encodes CASSYDSNPYNEQFF.

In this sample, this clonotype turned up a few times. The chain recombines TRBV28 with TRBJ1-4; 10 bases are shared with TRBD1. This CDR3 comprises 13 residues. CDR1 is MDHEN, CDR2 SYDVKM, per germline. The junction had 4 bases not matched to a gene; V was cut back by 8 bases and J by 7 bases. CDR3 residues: CASRTGGGEKLFF. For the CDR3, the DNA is TGTGCCAGCCGGACAGGGGGGGGTGAAAAACTGTTTTTT. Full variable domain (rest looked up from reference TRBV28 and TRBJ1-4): DVKVTQSSRYLVKRTGEKVFLECVQDMDHENMFWYRQDPGLGLRLIYFSYDVKMKEKGDIPEGYSVSREKKERFSLILESASTNQTSMYLCASRTGGGEKLFFGSGTQLSVL.

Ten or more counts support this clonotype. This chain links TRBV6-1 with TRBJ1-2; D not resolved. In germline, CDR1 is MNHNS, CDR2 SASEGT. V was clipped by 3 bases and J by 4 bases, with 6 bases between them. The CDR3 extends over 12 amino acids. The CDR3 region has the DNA TGTGCCAGCAGTGATAGTCTCTATGGCTACACCTTC. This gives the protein CASSDSLYGYTF.

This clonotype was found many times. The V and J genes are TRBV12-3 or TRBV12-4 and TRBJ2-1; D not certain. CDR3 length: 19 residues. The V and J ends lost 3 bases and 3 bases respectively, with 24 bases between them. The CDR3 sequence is CASSLNRLPTDYYYNEQFF. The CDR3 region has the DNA TGTGCCAGCAGTTTGAATCGTCTCCCAACCGATTACTACTACAATGAGCAGTTCTTC.

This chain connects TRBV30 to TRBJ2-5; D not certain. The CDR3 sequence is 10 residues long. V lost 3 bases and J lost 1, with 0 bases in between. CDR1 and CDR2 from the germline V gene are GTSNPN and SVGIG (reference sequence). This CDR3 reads CAWSQETQYF. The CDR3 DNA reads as TGTGCCTGGAGCCAAGAGACCCAGTACTTC.